Given below is one T cell receptor (beta chain) in context. The target antigen is unknown. This sample was taken from a study of T cells in Graves' hyperthyroidism and ophthalmopathy. Study-wide results and limits: In the blood, most expanded thyroid clonotypes above 0.001 appeared as well.

Template material for amplifying TCR beta CDR3 regions consisted of RNA transcripts. The HTBI primer set was used in a first-round RT-PCR of the TCR CDR3. TCRdb reprocessed the multiplex PCR reads with MiXCR, giving one entry per CDR3 protein. The sample lists about 290,000 distinct CDR3 sequences, about an eighth occurring once. Trimming took off 5 bases at V and 4 bases at J, with 21 bases between the two ends. CDR1 is MDHEN and CDR2 is SYDVKM in the germline V gene. CDR3 length equals 16 residues. This TCR was sampled from a woman in her twenties or thirties with Graves' hyperthyroidism that later progressed to Graves' ophthalmopathy. The chain combines TRBV28 with TRBJ2-7; D might be TRBD1 (6 bases). Sequenced sample: blood. The CDR3 loop reads CASSPHPTGHLYEQYF. CDR3 coding DNA: TGTGCCAGCAGTCCGCACCCGACGGGACATTTATACGAGCAGTACTTC.